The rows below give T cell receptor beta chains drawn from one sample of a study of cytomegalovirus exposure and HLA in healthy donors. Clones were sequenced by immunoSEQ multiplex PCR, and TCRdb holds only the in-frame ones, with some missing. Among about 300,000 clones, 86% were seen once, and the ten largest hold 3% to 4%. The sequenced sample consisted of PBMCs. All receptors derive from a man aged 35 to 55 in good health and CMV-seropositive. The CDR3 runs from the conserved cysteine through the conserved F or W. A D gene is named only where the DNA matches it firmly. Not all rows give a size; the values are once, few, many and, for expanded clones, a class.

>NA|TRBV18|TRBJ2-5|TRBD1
CASSPFRTGETQYF
TGTGCCAGCTCACCCTTTCGGACAGGAGAGACCCAGTACTTC
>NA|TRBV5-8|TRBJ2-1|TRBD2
CASSSSGRPLNEQFF
TGTGCCAGCAGCTCCAGCGGGAGGCCCCTCAATGAGCAGTTCTTC
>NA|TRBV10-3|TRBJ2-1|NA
CAISELGPINEQFF
TGTGCCATCAGTGAGCTCGGTCCTATCAATGAGCAGTTCTTC
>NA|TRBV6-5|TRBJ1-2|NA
CASGVQGKNYGYTF
TGTGCCAGCGGGGTGCAGGGAAAGAACTATGGCTACACCTTC
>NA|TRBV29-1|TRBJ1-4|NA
CSVRVATNEKLFF
TGCAGCGTTCGAGTTGCAACTAATGAAAAACTGTTTTTT
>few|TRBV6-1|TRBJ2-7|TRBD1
CASSEAHGQGTYEQYF
TGTGCCAGCAGTGAAGCGCATGGACAGGGGACCTACGAGCAGTACTTC
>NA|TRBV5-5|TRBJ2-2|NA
CASSLDPRGPGELFF
TGTGCCAGCAGCTTGGACCCGCGGGGTCCCGGGGAGCTGTTTTTT
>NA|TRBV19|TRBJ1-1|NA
CASSARGGGEAFF
TGTGCCAGTAGTGCCCGGGGTGGGGGCGAAGCTTTCTTT
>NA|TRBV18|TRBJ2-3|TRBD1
CASSGTGPTDTQYF
TGTGCCAGCTCAGGGACAGGACCTACAGATACGCAGTATTTT
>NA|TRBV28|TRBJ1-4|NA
CASSVIRVSSEKLFF
TGTGCCAGCAGTGTCATTCGAGTCTCAAGTGAAAAACTGTTTTTT
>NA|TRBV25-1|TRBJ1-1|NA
CASSDPGQFTEAFF
TGTGCCAGCAGTGACCCCGGACAGTTCACTGAAGCTTTCTTT
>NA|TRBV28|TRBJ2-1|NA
CASSFSSRGSYNEQFF
TGTGCCAGCAGTTTTTCCAGCAGAGGCTCCTACAATGAGCAGTTCTTC
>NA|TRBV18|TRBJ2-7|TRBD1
CASSEQGAGEQYF
TGTGCCAGCTCGGAGCAGGGGGCGGGAGAGCAGTACTTC
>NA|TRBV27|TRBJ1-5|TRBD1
CASSPRDRGRNQPQHF
TGTGCCAGCAGTCCGAGGGACAGGGGACGCAATCAGCCCCAGCATTTT
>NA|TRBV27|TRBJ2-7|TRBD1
CASTLAGTGTYEQYF
TGTGCCAGCACTTTGGCCGGGACAGGCACCTACGAGCAGTACTTC
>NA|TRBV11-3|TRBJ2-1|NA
CASSLKATSSYNEQFF
TGTGCCAGCAGCTTAAAAGCCACGAGCTCCTACAATGAGCAGTTCTTC
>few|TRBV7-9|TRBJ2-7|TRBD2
CASSQTAAGSWEQYF
TGTGCCAGCAGCCAAACCGCAGCGGGGTCCTGGGAGCAGTACTTC
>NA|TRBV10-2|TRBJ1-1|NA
CASSERRGGAGGMNTEAFF
TGCGCCAGCAGTGAGCGCCGAGGGGGGGCGGGGGGCATGAACACTGAAGCTTTCTTT
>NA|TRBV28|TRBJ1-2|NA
CASSLYVQGSGYTF
TGTGCCAGCAGTTTATATGTTCAGGGTAGTGGCTACACCTTC
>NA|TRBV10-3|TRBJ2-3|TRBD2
CAISGLAGESDTQYF
TGTGCCATCAGCGGACTAGCGGGAGAGTCAGATACGCAGTATTTT
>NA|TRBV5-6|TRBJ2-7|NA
CASSSGVAYEQYF
TGTGCCAGCAGCTCTGGAGTAGCCTACGAGCAGTACTTT
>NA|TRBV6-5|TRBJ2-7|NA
CASSYSFRLPYEQYF
TGTGCCAGCAGTTACTCTTTTAGACTTCCCTACGAGCAGTACTTC
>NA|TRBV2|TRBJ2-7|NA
CASSEVSSVSSYEQYF
TGTGCCAGCAGTGAAGTGTCTAGCGTTTCCTCCTACGAGCAGTACTTC
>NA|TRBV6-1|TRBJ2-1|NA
CASNPVVSYNEQFF
TGTGCCAGCAACCCAGTCGTCTCCTACAATGAGCAGTTCTTC
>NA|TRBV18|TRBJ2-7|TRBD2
CASSPFSASGSLVYEQYF
TGTGCCAGCTCACCGTTTTCTGCTAGCGGGAGTCTGGTGTACGAGCAGTACTTC
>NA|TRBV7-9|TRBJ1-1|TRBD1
CASSAGGHTEAFF
TGTGCCAGCAGCGCAGGGGGTCACACTGAAGCTTTCTTT
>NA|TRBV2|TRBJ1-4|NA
CASSTGYTNEKLFF
TGTGCCAGCAGTACAGGGTACACTAATGAAAAACTGTTTTTT
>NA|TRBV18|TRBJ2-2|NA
CASSPRDLKTGELFF
TGTGCCAGCTCACCCCGGGACTTGAAAACCGGGGAGCTGTTTTTT
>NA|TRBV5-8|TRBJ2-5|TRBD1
CASSLRQGAVETQYF
TGTGCCAGCAGCCTCCGACAGGGGGCGGTGGAGACCCAGTACTTC
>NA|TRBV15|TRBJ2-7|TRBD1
CATSRDRGGSRYEQYF
TGTGCCACCAGCAGAGATCGAGGGGGCTCACGGTACGAGCAGTACTTC
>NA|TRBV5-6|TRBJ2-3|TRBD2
CASSWTSGRVTDTQYF
TGTGCCAGCAGCTGGACTAGCGGGAGGGTAACAGATACGCAGTATTTT
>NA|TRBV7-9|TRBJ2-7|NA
CASSYPPLEQYF
TGTGCCAGCAGTTACCCACCGCTAGAGCAGTACTTC
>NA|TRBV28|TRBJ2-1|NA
CASRTYRVDNEQFF
TGTGCCAGCAGGACTTACAGGGTTGACAATGAGCAGTTCTTC
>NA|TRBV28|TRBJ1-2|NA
CASSFRGYGYTF
TGTGCCAGCAGTTTTCGGGGTTATGGCTACACCTTC
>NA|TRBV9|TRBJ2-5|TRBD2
CASSVGTSGRQETQYF
TGTGCCAGCAGCGTAGGGACTAGCGGACGACAAGAGACCCAGTACTTC
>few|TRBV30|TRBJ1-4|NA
CAWSVLPGFGEKLFF
TGTGCCTGGAGTGTACTGCCGGGGTTTGGGGAAAAACTGTTTTTT
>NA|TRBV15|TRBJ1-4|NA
CATSRDLAAATNEKLFF
TGTGCCACCAGCAGAGACCTAGCAGCTGCAACTAATGAAAAACTGTTTTTT